This T cell receptor beta chain was found in a study of T cell responses to AZD1222 COVID-19 vaccine. Study-wide points: Across the whole spike, CD4 TCRs peaked at regions 160-218 and 743-854. Among those given AZD1222, only six were seropositive at baseline. Rises in breadth and depth of Spike-specific TCRs came after two AZD1222 doses. Targeting of unmutated variant regions was reportedly seen in nearly half of spike-specific TCRs.

The V and J ends lost 1 base and 5 bases respectively, with 11 bases between them. CDR1 and CDR2 (germline): KGHSH, LQKENI. The CDR3 sequence is 14 residues long. Regarding this clone: Its antigen is unidentified.

Using immunoSEQ multiplex PCR, the repertoire was profiled, and TCRdb retains in-frame clones only, with some absent. The repertoire includes about 160,000 clones, approximately 94% of them detected once, and roughly 5.5% sits in the top ten. This receptor was identified in an adult who received the AZD1222 COVID-19 vaccine. The chain links TRBV18 to TRBJ1-1; the D is unclear. This specimen consisted of peripheral blood, obtained 28 days after the second AZD1222 dose. The chain's CDR3 is CASSPLGWRTEAFF. Written as DNA, the CDR3 is TGTGCCAGCTCACCACTAGGGTGGAGGACTGAAGCTTTCTTT.